This T cell receptor (beta chain) emerged from a study of T cell repertoires in cytomegalovirus infection. Study details: Through public TCR beta signatures, both CMV infection and matching HLA type were indicated.

TCRdb recomputed calls from the reads with MiXCR, one row per CDR3 protein. This sample yields some 97,000 distinct CDR3 sequences, of which about a quarter are seen a single time; about two fifths belongs to the top ten. This clonotype was seen repeatedly, ten times or more. Germline CDR1 reads SGHVS; CDR2 reads FQNEAQ. With V trimmed by 1 base and J by 4 bases, 7 bases remained unmatched. This CDR3 region has 16 residues. The sequencing input was CD8+ T cells from PBMCs. The chain combines TRBV7-8 with TRBJ2-3, with TRBD2 matching over 8 bases. This receptor was identified in a human donor in good health (CMV status not recorded). Some clones in this sample may be carry-over from other donors' samples. The CDR3 sequence is CASSLEEREYPDTQYF. As DNA, the CDR3 is TGTGCCAGCAGCTTAGAAGAGCGGGAGTATCCAGATACGCAGTATTTT. Combining the CDR3 with reference TRBV7-8 and TRBJ2-3 gives the whole variable domain GAGVSQSPRYKVAKRGQDVALRCDPISGHVSLFWYQQALGQGPEFLTYFQNEAQLDKSGLPSDRFFAERPEGSVSTLKIQRTQQEDSAVYLCASSLEEREYPDTQYFGPGTRLTVL.